This TCR beta chain was identified during a study of early T cells in non-severe SARS-CoV-2 infection. Study at large: Unsorted whole blood bulk RNA was sequenced, with unpaired chains. Overall study results and limits: The study's VDJdb matching favored anti-spike CD8 responses and missed private and CD4 specificities.

Losses at the gene ends were 6 bases for V and 6 bases for J; bases not matched to a gene: 7. Germline lookup yields CDR1 SQVTM and CDR2 ANQGSEA. The CDR3 loop spans 13 amino acids. Unique molecular identifier tags were affixed to discrete cDNA molecules. TCRdb redid the calling of the 5' RACE reads with MiXCR, one entry per CDR3 protein. There are about 100,000 distinct CDR3 sequences in the sample; less than 15% occur only once, and about 2.1% lies in the top ten. About this clonotype: Its target is unknown.

The chain couples TRBV29-1 to TRBJ2-4, with 8 bases that match TRBD1. This receptor was obtained from an adult who was a healthcare worker with PCR-confirmed SARS-CoV-2 infection or an uninfected control (not recorded which). The sequencing sample was made of whole blood. The CDR3: CSVDGQGTNIQYF. The CDR3 DNA reads as TGCAGCGTGGATGGACAGGGAACAAACATTCAGTACTTC.